This T cell receptor beta chain stems from a study of metastatic and nonmetastatic thyroid tumors. Whole-study results and caveats: Benign nodules reportedly had significantly lower TCR beta diversity than malignant thyroid tumors in blood and tumor.

MiXCR was used by TCRdb to re-call the PCR reads. Of 6,000 to 7,000 clones listed, roughly 30% were seen once; the top ten hold approximately 19%. This clone was found many times. The antigen remains undetermined. No patient had received any treatment before thyroid surgery. The CDR3 length is 14 residues. The ends lost 4 bases at V and 6 bases at J; junction bases unmatched: 7. Germline V gives CDR1 SGHKS, CDR2 YYEKEE (reference sequence). The chain uses TRBV5-5 and TRBJ1-2; 9 bases align to TRBD1. The receptor was derived from a female donor with papillary thyroid cancer or a benign thyroid nodule (not recorded which). Some clones in this sample may be carry-over from other donors' samples. The sample comprised tumor tissue. The CDR3 region has the DNA TGTGCCAGCAGCCCCGGGACAGGGATTCATGGCTACACCTTC. It yields the protein CASSPGTGIHGYTF.